Listed below are T cell receptor beta chains from one sample, sequenced in a study of PD-L1 blockade in urothelial cancer. Assay: immunoSEQ multiplex PCR; the TCRdb copy retains only in-frame clones and omits some. The table records about 110,000 clones, approximately 86% of them present only once. The source was PBMCs, collected around atezolizumab (anti-PD-L1) treatment. These receptors were collected from a man aged 50 to 59 with urothelial cancer. Both conserved end residues are part of each CDR3. The order of the fields is J gene, D gene, clone size, CDR3 length, V gene, CDR3 DNA, CDR3 protein. The D gene is left open where the match is weak. The size of a clone is reported for some rows only, either as once, few or many, or as a class for expanded clones.

TRBJ2-1,TRBD2,few,13,TRBV28,TGTGCCGGAAAAACGGGGGGAACGGACGAGCAGTTCTTC,CAGKTGGTDEQFF
TRBJ1-2,.,few,14,TRBV5-1,TGCGCCAGCAGCTTGGGCGACAGAAAACATGGCTACACCTTC,CASSLGDRKHGYTF
TRBJ1-1,TRBD1,once,14,TRBV9,TGTGCCAGCAGCGAGGGACAGGGGGTGACTGAAGCTTTCTTT,CASSEGQGVTEAFF
TRBJ2-1,TRBD2,few,16,TRBV7-2,TGTGCCAGCAGCTTATCTAGCGGGAGTTCCTACAATGAGCAGTTCTTC,CASSLSSGSSYNEQFF
TRBJ2-2,.,many,15,TRBV7-7,TGTGCTAGCAGCCCCGGGACAACGAACACCGGGGAGCTGTTTTTT,CASSPGTTNTGELFF
TRBJ1-6,.,.,16,TRBV10-3,TGTGCCATCAGTGAACAGGCTAGCTCCTATAATTCACCCCTCCACTTT,CAISEQASSYNSPLHF
TRBJ1-1,TRBD1,few,15,TRBV29-1,TGCAGCGTTGAACGGACAGGGATCATGAACACTGAAGCTTTCTTT,CSVERTGIMNTEAFF
TRBJ1-4,.,.,15,TRBV4-2,TGTGCCAGCAGCCAAGTGGGGAGACTCAATGAAAAACTGTTTTTT,CASSQVGRLNEKLFF
TRBJ2-6,TRBD2,.,20,TRBV19,TGTGCCAGTAGTATAAGGGGCGGGAGGGCCGATCTCTCTGGGGCCAACGTCCTGACTTTC,CASSIRGGRADLSGANVLTF
TRBJ2-5,.,.,14,TRBV6-5,TGTGCCAGCAGTTACTCAGGGGCGCGCGAGACCCAGTACTTC,CASSYSGARETQYF
TRBJ1-3,.,.,16,TRBV9,TGTGCCAGCACCACCACAGGGCTAGATGGGGGAAACACCATATATTTT,CASTTTGLDGGNTIYF
TRBJ2-2,TRBD2,.,16,TRBV7-3,TGTGCCAGCAGCTTAACTAGCGGGATGAACACCGGGGAGCTGTTTTTT,CASSLTSGMNTGELFF
TRBJ2-1,.,.,14,TRBV7-2,TGTGCCAGCAGCCCAGGACACTTTTACAATGAGCAGTTCTTC,CASSPGHFYNEQFF
TRBJ2-3,TRBD2,.,16,TRBV29-1,TGCAGCGTTGAGAGGACTAGCGGGACTAGCACAGATACGCAGTATTTT,CSVERTSGTSTDTQYF
TRBJ1-3,.,.,14,TRBV30,TGTGCCTGGACTGTAGCAGGTATTGGAAACACCATATATTTT,CAWTVAGIGNTIYF
TRBJ2-1,TRBD2,.,16,TRBV5-1,TGCGCCAGCAGCTTGGAACTAGCGAGCTCCTACAATGAGCAGTTCTTC,CASSLELASSYNEQFF
TRBJ1-2,.,few,15,TRBV6-5,TGTGCCAGCAGTTACGAGGGAACCCTTCGCTATGGCTACACCTTC,CASSYEGTLRYGYTF
TRBJ1-2,.,.,13,TRBV6-5,TGTGCCAGCAGTTACAAGGGAGGTAATGGCTACACCTTC,CASSYKGGNGYTF
TRBJ2-1,TRBD2,.,17,TRBV15,TGTGCCACCAGCAGAGACGGGACTAGCGGGAAAGGGCATGAGCAGTTCTTC,CATSRDGTSGKGHEQFF
TRBJ1-5,.,.,16,TRBV18,TGTGCCAGCTCTGGTATAGGGGGAGTAATCAATCAGCCCCAGCATTTT,CASSGIGGVINQPQHF
TRBJ2-7,.,.,11,TRBV30,TGTGCCTGGACCTACGGTGGTGAGCAGTACTTC,CAWTYGGEQYF
TRBJ2-5,TRBD2,.,15,TRBV28,TGTGCCAGCAGTTTAGGGACTACCAGTCTTCGGGCCCAGTACTTC,CASSLGTTSLRAQYF
TRBJ2-7,.,.,15,TRBV9,TGTGCCAGCAGCGTAGTAGGCGGGGCGGCCTACGAGCAGTACTTC,CASSVVGGAAYEQYF
TRBJ1-2,.,few,12,TRBV2,TGTGCCAGCAGTCTCCGGGACAATGGCTACACCTTC,CASSLRDNGYTF
TRBJ2-7,.,.,15,TRBV27,TGTGCCAGCAGTTTGGCAGGTAGCGGAGGCTACGAGCAGTACTTC,CASSLAGSGGYEQYF
TRBJ2-5,.,once,14,TRBV11-2,TGTGCCAGCAGCCAAATGTTACAGGGAGCGACCCAGTACTTC,CASSQMLQGATQYF
TRBJ1-5,.,.,15,TRBV15,TGTGCCACCAGCAGAGAGGGTAGGAGGGAACAGCCCCAGCATTTT,CATSREGRREQPQHF
TRBJ2-2,TRBD1,.,19,TRBV11-2,TGTGCCAGCAGCCCCGCGGGTCGACAGGGGAGACCGAACACCGGGGAGCTGTTTTTT,CASSPAGRQGRPNTGELFF
TRBJ1-2,.,.,15,TRBV28,TGTGCCAGCAGTTTGTCCCGCGGGGCAACCTATGGCTACACCTTC,CASSLSRGATYGYTF
TRBJ1-6,TRBD1,few,17,TRBV14,TGTGCCAGCAGCCACCTCAATCAGGGGGCGCATAATTCACCCCTCCACTTT,CASSHLNQGAHNSPLHF
TRBJ2-1,TRBD1,.,14,TRBV5-1,TGCGCCAGCAGCCCGCTGACAGGGGTCAATGAGCAGTTCTTC,CASSPLTGVNEQFF
TRBJ1-2,.,.,13,TRBV28,TGTGCCAGCAGCCTAACTAGGGTGTATGGCTACACCTTC,CASSLTRVYGYTF
TRBJ2-3,.,.,14,TRBV11-3,TGTGCCAGCAGCTCTGGGGGCAACACAGATACGCAGTATTTT,CASSSGGNTDTQYF
TRBJ1-2,.,.,14,TRBV10-1,TGCGCCAGCAGTGAGTCGTTACAGAGCTATGGCTACACCTTC,CASSESLQSYGYTF
TRBJ1-2,TRBD1,.,13,TRBV18,TGTGCCAGCTCACCGGGACAGGGGAGTGGCTACACCTTC,CASSPGQGSGYTF
TRBJ2-3,.,.,13,TRBV9,TGTGCCAGCAGCGTAGCCTACACAGATACGCAGTATTTT,CASSVAYTDTQYF
TRBJ2-7,.,few,16,TRBV18,TGTGCCAGCTCACCTGATTATTCAGGGGGGAACGACGAGCAGTACTTC,CASSPDYSGGNDEQYF
TRBJ2-1,TRBD1,.,17,TRBV5-1,TGCGCCAGCAGCTTGGGACGGACAGGGGGGAGGTACAATGAGCAGTTCTTC,CASSLGRTGGRYNEQFF
TRBJ1-4,TRBD1,few,15,TRBV18,TGTGCCAGCTCACTTCAGGGGGGCCCTAATGAAAAACTGTTTTTT,CASSLQGGPNEKLFF
TRBJ1-6,TRBD1,.,16,TRBV4-1,TGCGCCAGCAGCCTGGGACAGGGGGCGTTAGGTTCACCCCTCCACTTT,CASSLGQGALGSPLHF
TRBJ2-7,.,.,14,TRBV7-2,TGTGCCAGCAGCTGGGCTATGGGGCCCTACGAGCAGTACTTC,CASSWAMGPYEQYF
TRBJ1-2,.,.,17,TRBV28,TGTGCCAGCAGTTTACGCAACCCCGTAATTAACCGTGGCGGCTACACCTTC,CASSLRNPVINRGGYTF
TRBJ2-6,.,.,17,TRBV28,TGTGCCAGCAGTGTTGGGTATAGCGGCTCTGGGGCCAACGTCCTGACTTTC,CASSVGYSGSGANVLTF
TRBJ1-5,TRBD1,once,13,TRBV10-2,TGCGCCAGCAGAGGACAGGGCGATCAGCCCCAGCATTTT,CASRGQGDQPQHF
TRBJ2-3,TRBD2,.,15,TRBV15,TGTGCCACCAGCATCCAGCGGGAGCCCACAGATACGCAGTATTTT,CATSIQREPTDTQYF
TRBJ2-5,TRBD1,.,13,TRBV6-5,TGTGCCAGCGCTACAGGGGTAGGGGAGACCCAGTACTTC,CASATGVGETQYF
TRBJ2-7,.,once,17,TRBV13,TGTGCCAGCAGCTTAGGGGGCCATAGCGGATCGAGGAACGAGCAGTACTTC,CASSLGGHSGSRNEQYF
TRBJ2-5,.,.,14,TRBV9,TGTGCCAGCAGCGTAGCCAGGGTCGGAGAGACCCAGTACTTC,CASSVARVGETQYF